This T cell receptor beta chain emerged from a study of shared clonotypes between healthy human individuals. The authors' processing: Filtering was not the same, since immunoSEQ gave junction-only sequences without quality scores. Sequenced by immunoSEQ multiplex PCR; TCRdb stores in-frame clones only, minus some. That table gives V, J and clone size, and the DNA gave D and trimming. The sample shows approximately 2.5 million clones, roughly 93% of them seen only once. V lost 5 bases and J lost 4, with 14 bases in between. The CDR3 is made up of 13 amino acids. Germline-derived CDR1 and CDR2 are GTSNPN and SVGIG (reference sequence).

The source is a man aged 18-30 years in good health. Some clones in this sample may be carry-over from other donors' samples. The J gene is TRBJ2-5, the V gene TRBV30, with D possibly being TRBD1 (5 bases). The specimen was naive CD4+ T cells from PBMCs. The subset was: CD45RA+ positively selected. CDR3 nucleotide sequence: TGTGCCTGGGGTACAGGCTCGGGAGAGACCCAGTACTTC. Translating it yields CAWGTGSGETQYF.